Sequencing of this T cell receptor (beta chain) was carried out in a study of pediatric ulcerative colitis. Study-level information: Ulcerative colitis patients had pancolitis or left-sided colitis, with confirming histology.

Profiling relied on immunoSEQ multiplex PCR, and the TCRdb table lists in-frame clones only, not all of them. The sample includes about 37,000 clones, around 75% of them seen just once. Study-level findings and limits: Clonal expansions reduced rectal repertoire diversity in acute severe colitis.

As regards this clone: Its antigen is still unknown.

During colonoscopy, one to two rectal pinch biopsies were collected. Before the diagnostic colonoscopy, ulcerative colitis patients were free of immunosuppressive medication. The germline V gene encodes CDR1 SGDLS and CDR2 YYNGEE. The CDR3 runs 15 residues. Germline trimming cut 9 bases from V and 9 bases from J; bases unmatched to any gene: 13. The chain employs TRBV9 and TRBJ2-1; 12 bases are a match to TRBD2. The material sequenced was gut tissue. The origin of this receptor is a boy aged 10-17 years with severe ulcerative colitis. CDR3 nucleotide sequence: TGTGCCACCACGAGACTAGCGGGGGATGGAGGTGAGCAGTTCTTC. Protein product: CATTRLAGDGGEQFF.